The 31 T cell receptor beta chains listed next were all sequenced from one sample in a study of CD8 T cells in ankylosing spondylitis. TCRdb reprocessed the 5' RACE reads with MiXCR, giving one entry per CDR3 protein. Of about 25,000 distinct CDR3 sequences listed, about 2.5% are singletons. The sequencing input was blood, either unsorted or a sorted T cell fraction (not recorded which). Receptors were obtained from a female donor with ankylosing spondylitis or in good health (not recorded which).

This clonotype has ten or more counts. The V and J genes are TRBV9 and TRBJ2-3, with D unclear. CDR3 length equals 14 residues. CDR1 is SGDLS, CDR2 YYNGEE, per germline. The V end was cut by 4 bases, the J end by 4 bases, with 13 bases between. CDR3: CASSPRVGADTQYF. As DNA, the CDR3 is TGTGCCAGCAGCCCCCGGGTGGGCGCAGATACGCAGTATTTT. The entire variable domain, with the rest obtained from reference TRBV9 and TRBJ2-3, is as follows: DSGVTQTPKHLITATGQRVTLRCSPRSGDLSVYWYQQSLDQGLQFLIQYYNGEERAKGNILERFSAQQFPDLHSELNLSSLELGDSALYFCASSPRVGADTQYFGPGTRLTVL.

This clonotype was seen at least ten times. CDR3 amino acids: CASSVAPNDGGYNEQFF. The CDR3 DNA reads TGTGCCAGCAGCGTAGCCCCTAATGATGGGGGCTACAATGAGCAGTTCTTC. This chain joins TRBV9 and TRBJ2-1; tentatively, D is TRBD1 or TRBD2 (5 bases each). Trimming took 0 bases from V and 3 from J, leaving 16 bases between them. The CDR3 loop spans 17 amino acids. Looked up from germline, CDR1 is SGDLS and CDR2 is YYNGEE.

This clonotype showed up many times. This rearrangement joins TRBV9 to TRBJ2-1; 8 positions match TRBD2. CDR1 and CDR2 from the germline V gene are SGDLS and YYNGEE. This CDR3 comprises 14 residues. With V trimmed by 6 bases and J by 5 bases, 7 bases remained unmatched. CDR3 protein: CASTLTSGHNEQFF. The DNA of the CDR3 is TGTGCCAGCACCCTTACTAGCGGACACAATGAGCAGTTCTTC.

This clonotype was observed many times. The rearrangement uses TRBV9 and TRBJ2-3; 9 nucleotides align to TRBD2. The germline CDR1 and CDR2 sequences are SGDLS and YYNGEE. Unmatched junction bases numbered 14, after V lost 3 bases and J lost 0 bases. This CDR3 has 19 residues. The CDR3 reads CASSESIYSGRPSTDTQYF. Written as DNA, the CDR3 is TGTGCCAGCAGCGAATCCATCTATAGCGGGAGACCGAGCACAGATACGCAGTATTTT.

This clonotype was found many times. This chain connects TRBV9 to TRBJ2-3; D is uncertain. V was trimmed by 0 bases and J by 4 bases, leaving 6 bases between them. The CDR3 consists of 13 residues. Germline V gene lookup returns CDR1 SGDLS and CDR2 YYNGEE. The CDR3 DNA reads as TGTGCCAGCAGCGTAGGATGGGCAGATACGCAGTATTTT. This translates into CASSVGWADTQYF.

This clonotype has at least ten counts. The chain uses TRBV9 and TRBJ2-3; 10 bases match TRBD2. This CDR3 contains 19 residues. Losses at the gene ends were 3 bases for V and 2 bases for J; bases not matched to a gene: 15. Germline V lookup: CDR1 SGDLS, CDR2 YYNGEE. The CDR3 region has the DNA TGTGCCAGCAGCGAATTTTTCGGGACTAGCGCCTTACTCACAGATACGCAGTATTTT. Its translation: CASSEFFGTSALLTDTQYF.

Many counts were recorded for this clonotype. The chain has TRBV9 and TRBJ2-1; 12 bases line up with TRBD2. V was pared by 1 base and J by 8 bases, with 7 bases of the junction left unmatched. CDR3 length: 16 amino acids. Germline CDR1 and CDR2: SGDLS and YYNGEE. CDR3 nucleotides: TGTGCCAGCAGCGTAACCCCTAGCGGGGGGGCCTATGAGCAGTTCTTC. This encodes CASSVTPSGGAYEQFF. Using reference TRBV9 and TRBJ2-1 for the parts outside the CDR3, the full variable domain is DSGVTQTPKHLITATGQRVTLRCSPRSGDLSVYWYQQSLDQGLQFLIQYYNGEERAKGNILERFSAQQFPDLHSELNLSSLELGDSALYFCASSVTPSGGAYEQFFGPGTRLTVL.

This clonotype was seen ten or more times. The rearrangement uses TRBV9 and TRBJ1-1; D ambiguous. The CDR3 extends over 15 amino acids. Germline assignment: CDR1 SGDLS and CDR2 YYNGEE. Trimming removed 4 bases from V and 4 bases from J, with 17 bases in between. The CDR3 sequence is CASSPMGRAGTEAFF. The CDR3 DNA reads as TGTGCCAGCAGCCCCATGGGCCGGGCAGGCACTGAAGCTTTCTTT.

This clonotype was seen at least ten times. The rearrangement links TRBV9 to TRBJ2-7; either TRBD1 or TRBD2 may supply D (5 bases each). The CDR3 length is 14 residues. V lost 3 bases and J 0 bases, leaving 10 bases between the germline ends. Germline V gene sequence: CDR1 SGDLS, CDR2 YYNGEE. For the CDR3, the DNA is TGTGCCAGCAGCGCATCCGGGACCTCCTACGAGCAGTACTTC. The encoded protein is CASSASGTSYEQYF. The full variable domain, its missing parts supplied by reference TRBV9 and TRBJ2-7, is DSGVTQTPKHLITATGQRVTLRCSPRSGDLSVYWYQQSLDQGLQFLIQYYNGEERAKGNILERFSAQQFPDLHSELNLSSLELGDSALYFCASSASGTSYEQYFGPGTRLTVT.

This clonotype came up many times. The V and J genes are TRBV21-1 and TRBJ1-2. TRBV21-1 is deemed a pseudogene. The CDR3 runs 11 residues. The CDR3 nucleotides are TGTGCCAGCAGCCGCGGGTGGGGCTACACCTTC. Protein sequence: CASSRGWGYTF.

This clonotype was seen repeatedly, ten times or more. The CDR3 loop reads CASSVDFRGNQPQHF. CDR3 nucleotides: TGTGCCAGCAGCGTAGACTTTCGGGGAAATCAGCCCCAGCATTTT. V is TRBV9 and J is TRBJ1-5; D is unresolved. CDR1 is SGDLS, CDR2 YYNGEE, per germline. The CDR3 sequence is 15 residues long. V lost 0 bases to trimming and J lost 4 bases, with 11 bases between them. The full variable domain, its missing parts supplied by reference TRBV9 and TRBJ1-5, is DSGVTQTPKHLITATGQRVTLRCSPRSGDLSVYWYQQSLDQGLQFLIQYYNGEERAKGNILERFSAQQFPDLHSELNLSSLELGDSALYFCASSVDFRGNQPQHFGDGTRLSIL.

The table lists this clonotype with many counts. The CDR3 sequence is CASSVAGASSGNTIYF. The DNA for the CDR3 is TGTGCCAGCAGCGTAGCAGGGGCCAGCTCTGGAAACACCATATATTTT. This rearrangement joins TRBV9 to TRBJ1-3; TRBD1 might be the D (6 bases). The ends were cut back, 0 bases at V and 0 bases at J, with 10 bases in the middle. The CDR3 length is 16 residues. Germline V gene lookup returns CDR1 SGDLS and CDR2 YYNGEE.

This clonotype occurred many times. The chain couples TRBV9 to TRBJ2-1, with 9 bases matching TRBD2. After removal of 1 base from V and 8 bases from J, the junction contained 10 bases not matched to a gene. The CDR3 extends over 16 amino acids. From germline, CDR1 is SGDLS and CDR2 YYNGEE. The CDR3 here is CASSVSGGGAFDEQFF. For the CDR3, the DNA is TGTGCCAGCAGCGTAAGTGGCGGGGGGGCCTTTGATGAGCAGTTCTTC.

There are many counts of this clonotype. The rearrangement links TRBV9 to TRBJ1-2, with 9 bases aligning to TRBD1. The CDR3 totals 14 residues. Germline V CDR1 and CDR2: SGDLS, YYNGEE. With V trimmed by 4 bases and J by 6 bases, 7 bases remained unmatched. CDR3 loop: CASSRDRGRNGYTF. In nucleotides, the CDR3 is TGTGCCAGCAGCAGAGACAGGGGGAGGAATGGCTACACCTTC.

Many counts were recorded for this clonotype. J is TRBJ1-2 and V is TRBV9, with 7 bases that match TRBD1. V lost 4 bases to trimming and J lost 2 bases; unmatched junction nucleotides: 8. Germline values: CDR1 SGDLS, CDR2 YYNGEE. CDR3 length: 15 amino acids. The CDR3 nucleotides are TGTGCCAGCAGCTCTCAGGGGGGGGGCAACTATGGCTACACCTTC. Translating it yields CASSSQGGGNYGYTF.

This clonotype was observed many times. V usage is TRBV9 and J usage is TRBJ2-2, with 10 nucleotides matching TRBD1. With V trimmed by 2 bases and J by 6 bases, 10 bases remained unmatched. The CDR3 runs 17 residues. Germline loops: CDR1 SGDLS, CDR2 YYNGEE. CDR3 in amino acids: CASSVSSGTGVAGELFF. CDR3 sequence (DNA): TGTGCCAGCAGCGTTAGCTCGGGGACAGGGGTGGCCGGGGAGCTGTTTTTT.

The sample holds many counts of this clonotype. The V gene is TRBV9, the J gene TRBJ2-1; possibly TRBD2 for D (6 bases). V was shortened by 0 bases and J by 10 bases, with 17 bases between the two germline ends. Germline V CDR1 and CDR2: SGDLS, YYNGEE. This CDR3 spans 15 amino acids. In DNA, the CDR3 is TGTGCCAGCAGCGTAGCCCCGGACTATGGGGCGGAGCAGTTCTTC. Residues: CASSVAPDYGAEQFF.

Many counts were recorded for this clonotype. The gene calls are TRBV9 and TRBJ2-7, with D possibly matching TRBD1 (6 bases). This CDR3 spans 16 amino acids. The V and J ends lost 4 bases and 0 bases respectively, with 17 bases between them. Germline values: CDR1 SGDLS, CDR2 YYNGEE. The CDR3 nucleotides are TGTGCCAGCAGCCCCCGAGAAAGGGGGAACTCCTACGAGCAGTACTTC. Translation gives CASSPRERGNSYEQYF.

This clonotype was seen at least ten times. The V and J genes are TRBV9 and TRBJ2-3; the D is unclear. The length of the CDR3 is 13 residues. Trimming removed 0 bases from V and 3 bases from J, with 5 bases in between. Germline V gives CDR1 SGDLS, CDR2 YYNGEE. The CDR3 sequence is CASSVGATDTQYF. The CDR3 coding sequence is TGTGCCAGCAGCGTAGGGGCTACAGATACGCAGTATTTT.

This clonotype is categorized as medium-sized. The chain recombines TRBV9 with TRBJ2-3; no firm D call. Per the germline V gene, CDR1 is SGDLS and CDR2 is YYNGEE. This CDR3 has 13 amino acids. Trimming left V 2 bases short and J 0 bases short, with 4 bases between. The CDR3 region has the DNA TGTGCCAGCAGCGTTGACAGCACAGATACGCAGTATTTT. It yields the protein CASSVDSTDTQYF. The full variable domain, with the rest looked up from reference TRBV9 and TRBJ2-3, is DSGVTQTPKHLITATGQRVTLRCSPRSGDLSVYWYQQSLDQGLQFLIQYYNGEERAKGNILERFSAQQFPDLHSELNLSSLELGDSALYFCASSVDSTDTQYFGPGTRLTVL.

This clonotype was detected many times. This chain connects TRBV9 to TRBJ2-1; D unclear. Germline values: CDR1 SGDLS, CDR2 YYNGEE. CDR3 length equals 17 residues. Trimming left V 0 bases short and J 1 base short, with 14 bases between. The CDR3 sequence is CASSVDDRGGSYNEQFF. CDR3 nucleotides: TGTGCCAGCAGCGTAGATGATCGAGGTGGGTCCTACAATGAGCAGTTCTTC. The whole variable domain, remainder taken from reference TRBV9 and TRBJ2-1, is DSGVTQTPKHLITATGQRVTLRCSPRSGDLSVYWYQQSLDQGLQFLIQYYNGEERAKGNILERFSAQQFPDLHSELNLSSLELGDSALYFCASSVDDRGGSYNEQFFGPGTRLTVL.

This clonotype occurred many times. The chain is built from TRBV9 and TRBJ2-2, with 14 bases lining up with TRBD2. Germline CDR1 reads SGDLS; CDR2 reads YYNGEE. V gave up 4 bases and J gave up 4 bases; unmatched junction bases: 12. There are 19 residues in the CDR3. The CDR3 nucleotides read TGTGCCAGCAGCCCCTTAGGACTAGCGGGAGGAAGGAGCACCGGGGAGCTGTTTTTT. This sequence encodes CASSPLGLAGGRSTGELFF.

In its sample, this clonotype ranks as medium-sized (0.01 to 0.1%). The J gene is TRBJ2-2, the V gene TRBV9; weak D call: TRBD2 (6 bases). The CDR3 has 15 amino acids. The V end lost 4 bases, the J end lost 2 bases, and 12 bases lay between the germline ends. CDR1 and CDR2 (germline): SGDLS, YYNGEE. CDR3 sequence: CASSPPGSNTGELFF. The DNA of the CDR3 is TGTGCCAGCAGCCCCCCCGGGAGTAACACCGGGGAGCTGTTTTTT.

At least ten counts were recorded for this clonotype. The chain links TRBV9 to TRBJ1-2, with TRBD1 as a possible D gene (6 bases). The germline V gene has CDR1 SGDLS and CDR2 YYNGEE. Deletions cut 4 bases from V and 3 bases from J, with 10 bases between. The CDR3 has 13 residues. CDR3 sequence: CASSTGQHYGYTF. The CDR3 nucleotides read TGTGCCAGCAGCACAGGACAGCACTATGGCTACACCTTC.

This clonotype has ten or more counts. Germline is not matched at one junction end, which may reflect a read error. V gene TRBV9 combines with J gene TRBJ2-2; 7 bases are shared with TRBD1. CDR1 and CDR2 (germline): SGDLS, YYNGEE. The CDR3 is made up of 17 amino acids. CDR3 residues: CASSVVFTTGNIGELFF. Here the CDR3 DNA reads TGTGCCAGCAGCGTAGTTTTCACGACAGGGAACATCGGGGAGCTGTTTTTT.

This clonotype was recorded many times. The V call is TRBV9, the J call TRBJ2-3; 12 bases are shared with TRBD2. The germline V gene encodes CDR1 SGDLS and CDR2 YYNGEE. V lost 4 bases to trimming and J lost 3 bases; unmatched junction nucleotides: 12. The CDR3 covers 18 residues. CDR3 sequence reads: CASSKSSLAGGPTDTQYF. In DNA form, the CDR3 reads TGTGCCAGCAGCAAAAGCTCGCTAGCGGGGGGGCCGACAGATACGCAGTATTTT.

This clonotype was seen repeatedly, ten times or more. V is TRBV9 and J is TRBJ1-2; D possibly corresponds to TRBD1 (6 bases). Germline V gives CDR1 SGDLS, CDR2 YYNGEE. V was shortened by 4 bases and J by 8 bases, with 15 bases between the two germline ends. This CDR3 spans 13 amino acids. CDR3 sequence (DNA): TGTGCCAGCAGCCTCGGGGGGCGTTCCGGCTACACCTTC. Its protein product is CASSLGGRSGYTF.

This clonotype was counted at least ten times. The rearrangement joins TRBV9 to TRBJ2-7; 11 nucleotides match TRBD1. CDR1 and CDR2 from the germline V gene are SGDLS and YYNGEE. This CDR3 comprises 18 residues. V shed 0 bases and J 6 bases; nucleotides not matched to a gene: 14. The CDR3 loop reads CASSVGPGGTGGVSEQYF. The CDR3 coding sequence is TGTGCCAGCAGCGTAGGGCCTGGGGGGACAGGGGGGGTAAGCGAGCAGTACTTC.

Many counts were recorded for this clonotype. J is TRBJ1-6 and V is TRBV9; 7 bases agree with TRBD1. Germline V gene lookup returns CDR1 SGDLS and CDR2 YYNGEE. The length of the CDR3 is 14 residues. Losses at the gene ends were 0 bases for V and 7 bases for J; bases not matched to a gene: 1. As DNA, the CDR3 is TGTGCCAGCAGCGTAGGGGACAGAAATTCACCCCTCCACTTT. Translated, it gives CASSVGDRNSPLHF.

This clonotype was recorded at least ten times. The chain links TRBV9 to TRBJ2-1, with D perhaps TRBD2 (7 bases). CDR1 is SGDLS and CDR2 is YYNGEE in the germline V gene. V was cut by 7 bases and J by 5 bases, with 13 bases left in between. The CDR3 has 13 residues. In DNA, the CDR3 is TGTGCCAGCGCCGGGGGGCTTAACAATGAGCAGTTCTTC. Encoded protein: CASAGGLNNEQFF. The whole variable domain, filled in from reference TRBV9 and TRBJ2-1, reads DSGVTQTPKHLITATGQRVTLRCSPRSGDLSVYWYQQSLDQGLQFLIQYYNGEERAKGNILERFSAQQFPDLHSELNLSSLELGDSALYFCASAGGLNNEQFFGPGTRLTVL.

A word on this clonotype: A read error may be the cause here, since a much bigger clone is one base away. The chain has TRBV9 and TRBJ1-3, with D unresolved. From germline, CDR1 is SGDLS and CDR2 YYNGEE. The CDR3 sequence is 11 residues long. The CDR3 DNA sequence: TGTGCCAGCAGCCCTGGAAACACCATACATTTT. Amino acids: CASSPGNTIHF. Full variable domain (rest looked up from reference TRBV9 and TRBJ1-3): DSGVTQTPKHLITATGQRVTLRCSPRSGDLSVYWYQQSLDQGLQFLIQYYNGEERAKGNILERFSAQQFPDLHSELNLSSLELGDSALYFCASSPGNTIHFGEGSWLTVV.